The entry below gives a single T cell receptor (beta chain) sequence along with its context. The sample originates from a study of tumour-infiltrating T cells in Burkitt lymphoma. Generated by immunoSEQ multiplex PCR, the TCRdb table keeps only in-frame clones and is missing some. The data hold over 200 clones, with 20% to 25% observed a single time. The V and J ends lost 0 bases and 0 bases respectively, with 18 bases between them. CDR3 length equals 18 residues. The sample comprised tumor tissue. The rearrangement uses TRBV23-1 and TRBJ2-7; possibly TRBD1 for D (6 bases). TRBV23-1 is known as an ORF, though its function is uncertain. The receptor's source is a human donor with Burkitt lymphoma. The CDR3 DNA follows: TGCGCCAGCAGTCAATCTAGATTACAGGGCCCCTACTCCTACGAGCAGTACTTC. Encoded protein: CASSQSRLQGPYSYEQYF.